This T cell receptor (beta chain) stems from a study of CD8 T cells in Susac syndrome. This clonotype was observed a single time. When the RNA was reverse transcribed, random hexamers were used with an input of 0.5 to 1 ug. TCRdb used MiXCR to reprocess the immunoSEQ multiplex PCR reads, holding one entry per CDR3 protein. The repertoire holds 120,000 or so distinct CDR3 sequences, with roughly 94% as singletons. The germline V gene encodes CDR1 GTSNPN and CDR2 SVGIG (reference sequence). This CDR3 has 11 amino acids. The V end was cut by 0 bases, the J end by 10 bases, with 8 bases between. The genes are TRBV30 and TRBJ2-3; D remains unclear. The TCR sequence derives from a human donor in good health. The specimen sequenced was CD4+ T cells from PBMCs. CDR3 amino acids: CAWSVGYSQYF. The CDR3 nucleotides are TGTGCCTGGAGTGTAGGATATTCGCAGTATTTT.